The next 21 T cell receptor beta chains were all read from a single sample in a study of T cells in Graves' hyperthyroidism and ophthalmopathy. Amplification targeted TCR beta CDR3 regions from RNA transcripts. HTBI primers were used for first-round RT-PCR of the TCR CDR3. A single record per CDR3 protein comes from TCRdb applying MiXCR to the multiplex PCR reads. The sample lists hundreds of thousands of distinct CDR3 sequences, over 35% occurring once. The specimen sequenced was blood. These receptor sequences come from a man between 18 and 35 years old with Graves' hyperthyroidism.

Regarding this clonotype: A read error may account for a junction end that differs from germline. The chain recombines TRBV15 with TRBJ1-5; 9 bases match TRBD1. The CDR3 sequence is 18 residues long. Per the germline V gene, CDR1 is LNHNV and CDR2 is YYDKDF (reference sequence). The CDR3 spells CATSRPPGGQGKNQPQNF. DNA of the CDR3: TGTGCCACCAGCAGACCCCCCGGAGGACAGGGGAAAAATCAGCCCCAGAATTTT.

This clonotype has only a few counts. The V gene is TRBV20-1, the J gene TRBJ1-5, with TRBD1 matching over 8 bases. The CDR3 is 18 residues long. The ends lost 0 bases at V and 2 bases at J; junction bases unmatched: 12. Germline CDR1 reads DFQATT; CDR2 reads SNEGSKA (reference sequence). The CDR3 is CSARDTPRGLTGNQPQHF. CDR3 coding DNA: TGCAGTGCTAGAGATACCCCCAGGGGGCTCACGGGCAATCAGCCCCAGCATTTT.

This clonotype was recorded a few times. This chain links TRBV29-1 with TRBJ2-7, with 7 nucleotides matching TRBD1. CDR1 is SQVTM, CDR2 ANQGSEA, per germline. This CDR3 comprises 16 residues. V lost 2 bases to trimming and J lost 5 bases; unmatched junction nucleotides: 15. In nucleotides, the CDR3 is TGCAGCGTTGAAACCCCGACAGGGAGCCACCTCCACGAGCAGTACTTC. It encodes CSVETPTGSHLHEQYF.

This clonotype was seen at least ten times. DNA of the CDR3: TGTGCCAGCAGCACCCGGACAGGGGACCAAGAGACCCAGTACTTC. As protein: CASSTRTGDQETQYF. The chain links TRBV7-6 to TRBJ2-5; 9 positions agree with TRBD1. V shed 5 bases, J shed 0 bases, and the junction held 4 bases outside the gene matches. CDR1 is SGHVS, CDR2 FNYEAQ, per germline. This CDR3 contains 15 residues.

This chain uses TRBV9 with TRBJ2-1; TRBD2 aligns across 8 bases. Trimming cost V 4 bases and J 9 bases; bases outside gene matches: 9. The CDR3 is 14 amino acids. Germline V gene sequence: CDR1 SGDLS, CDR2 YYNGEE. The CDR3 reads CASSSSGGWGEQFF. The CDR3 region has the DNA TGTGCCAGCAGCTCCTCGGGGGGGTGGGGTGAGCAGTTCTTC.

The chain joins TRBV10-3 to TRBJ1-6; 9 bases line up with TRBD1. The junction had 6 bases not matched to a gene; V was cut back by 6 bases and J by 9 bases. Germline V gene sequence: CDR1 ENHRY, CDR2 SYGVKD. This CDR3 region has 14 residues. CDR3 amino acids: CAISSGTGSSPLHF. In DNA, the CDR3 is TGTGCCATCAGCTCCGGGACAGGGTCTTCACCCCTCCACTTT.

Details on this clonotype: With a much larger clone just one base away, this may be a read error. The chain has TRBV20-1 and TRBJ2-7; 7 positions match TRBD2. There are 13 residues in the CDR3. After removal of 3 bases from V and 9 bases from J, the junction contained 11 bases not matched to a gene. The germline V gene has CDR1 DFQATT and CDR2 SNEGSKA (reference sequence). The CDR3 loop is CSASPAGRSGQYF. In DNA, the CDR3 is TGCAGTGCTAGCCCAGCGGGACGTTCGGGGCAGTACTTC.

The chain employs TRBV12-3 or TRBV12-4 and TRBJ2-7, with D possibly matching TRBD1 (6 bases). Trimming removed 6 bases from V and 0 bases from J, with 9 bases in between. The length of the CDR3 is 13 residues. The CDR3 spells CASRMDSSYEQYF. CDR3 bases: TGTGCCAGCAGGATGGACAGCTCCTACGAGCAGTACTTC.

The chain couples TRBV10-3 to TRBJ2-5; the D is unclear. Trimming removed 7 bases at V and 0 bases at J, with 6 bases between. The CDR3 runs to 12 residues. Germline loops: CDR1 ENHRY, CDR2 SYGVKD. The CDR3 reads CAIKSYQETQYF. CDR3 bases: TGTGCCATCAAATCGTACCAAGAGACCCAGTACTTC.

This clonotype came up many times. The chain joins TRBV7-6 to TRBJ1-1; D gene unclear. The germline V and J ends were trimmed by 6 bases and 1 base, with 15 bases remaining between them. The CDR3 is 15 amino acids. CDR1 is SGHVS, CDR2 FNYEAQ, per germline. CDR3 residues: CASSRTPDGNTEAFF. The CDR3 DNA reads TGTGCCAGCAGTCGCACCCCGGACGGGAACACTGAAGCTTTCTTT. The complete variable domain, with remaining parts taken from reference TRBV7-6 and TRBJ1-1, reads GAGVSQSPRYKVTKRGQDVALRCDPISGHVSLYWYRQALGQGPEFLTYFNYEAQQDKSGLPNDRFSAERPEGSISTLTIQRTEQRDSAMYRCASSRTPDGNTEAFFGQGTRLTVV.

This clonotype was seen repeatedly, ten times or more. This CDR3 is CASSIGPGGNEQYF. The DNA of the CDR3 is TGTGCCAGTAGTATTGGCCCCGGCGGGAACGAGCAGTACTTC. This chain links TRBV19 with TRBJ2-7; weak D call: TRBD2 (6 bases). Germline V lookup: CDR1 LNHDA, CDR2 SQIVND (reference sequence). The CDR3 is 14 residues long. Trimming took off 3 bases at V and 5 bases at J, with 14 bases between the two ends.

The count of this clonotype is one. This chain uses TRBV7-2 with TRBJ2-5; D gene uncertain. Trimming took 5 bases from V and 1 from J, leaving 14 bases between them. This CDR3 is 15 amino acids long. Germline V CDR1 and CDR2: SGHTA, FQGNSA. In nucleotides, the CDR3 is TGTGCCAGCAGCCAAGTGACGGATCTCCAAGAGACCCAGTACTTC. Its translation is CASSQVTDLQETQYF.

V usage is TRBV7-6 and J usage is TRBJ1-1, with TRBD1 identical over 8 bases. Germline V CDR1 and CDR2: SGHVS, FNYEAQ. This CDR3 contains 17 residues. Germline trimming cut 0 bases from V and 2 bases from J; bases unmatched to any gene: 8. The CDR3 DNA follows: TGTGCCAGCAGCTTAGCCCGGACAGGGTTCCCAAACACTGAAGCTTTCTTT. Its protein is CASSLARTGFPNTEAFF.

Remarks on this clonotype: One end of the junction fails to match germline, which may point to a read error. This chain joins TRBV10-3 and TRBJ2-7, with TRBD1 as a possible D gene (6 bases). The CDR3 contains 14 residues. Germline loops: CDR1 ENHRY, CDR2 SYGVKD. The CDR3 coding sequence is TGTGCCAGCAGTTACTTGGACAGAACCTACGAGCAGTACTTC. Protein: CASSYLDRTYEQYF.

The chain has TRBV15 and TRBJ2-7, with 10 bases fitting TRBD2. V shed 3 bases, J shed 7 bases, and the junction held 9 bases outside the gene matches. This CDR3 region has 15 residues. Germline V gene data show CDR1 as LNHNV and CDR2 as YYDKDF (reference sequence). The CDR3, as DNA: TGTGCCACCAGCAGCCTCACCGCTAGCGGGGGTGAGCAGTACTTC. Amino acids: CATSSLTASGGEQYF.

The chain carries TRBV7-3 and TRBJ2-7, with a weak D call TRBD2 (6 bases). Between the trimmed V and J ends, which lost 7 bases and 0 bases, there was a span of 16 bases. The length of the CDR3 is 15 residues. Germline V gene data show CDR1 as SGHTA and CDR2 as FQGTGA. The CDR3 spells CASTPRGTSSYEQYF. CDR3 nucleotide sequence: TGTGCCAGCACTCCGCGGGGCACCAGCTCCTACGAGCAGTACTTC.

This chain links TRBV6-1 with TRBJ2-5, with 11 bases that match TRBD1. CDR3 length equals 16 residues. Germline V gene lookup returns CDR1 MNHNS and CDR2 SASEGT. Trimming cost V 2 bases and J 9 bases; bases outside gene matches: 11. This CDR3 is CASSEFGDRGSQPQYF. The CDR3, as DNA: TGTGCCAGCAGTGAATTCGGGGACAGGGGGTCTCAGCCCCAGTACTTC.

This clonotype was observed a handful of times. CDR3 residues: CASMGAGAPAFF. The CDR3 nucleotides read TGTGCCAGCATGGGAGCGGGGGCGCCGGCTTTCTTT. The chain links TRBV12-3 or TRBV12-4 to TRBJ1-1, with D perhaps TRBD1 (6 bases). Trimming stripped 7 bases from V and 11 bases from J, with 17 bases between. The CDR3 totals 12 residues.

This clonotype has just a few counts. The chain links TRBV7-2 to TRBJ2-7; 12 bases line up with TRBD2. The CDR3 consists of 16 residues. Germline loops: CDR1 SGHTA, CDR2 FQGNSA. Trimming cost V 2 bases and J 6 bases; bases outside gene matches: 8. Here the CDR3 reads CASSLPTSGSKFEQYF. CDR3 nucleotides: TGTGCCAGCAGCTTACCGACTAGCGGGAGTAAATTCGAGCAGTACTTC.

This clonotype was seen ten or more times. This chain links TRBV7-8 with TRBJ1-4; maybe TRBD1 (6 bases). Germline CDR1 and CDR2: SGHVS and FQNEAQ. V lost 5 bases and J lost 4, with 14 bases in between. CDR3 length: 15 residues. The chain's CDR3 is CASSPGAQLNEKLFF. Written as DNA, the CDR3 is TGTGCCAGCAGCCCAGGGGCCCAGCTTAATGAAAAACTGTTTTTT.

This clonotype was seen once. The J gene is TRBJ2-2, the V gene TRBV2; D call uncertain. V was trimmed by 7 bases and J by 9 bases, leaving 3 bases between them. This CDR3 region has 9 residues. Germline assignment: CDR1 SNHLY and CDR2 FYNNEI. The CDR3 region is CASNRELFF. DNA of the CDR3: TGTGCCAGCAACCGGGAGCTGTTTTTT.